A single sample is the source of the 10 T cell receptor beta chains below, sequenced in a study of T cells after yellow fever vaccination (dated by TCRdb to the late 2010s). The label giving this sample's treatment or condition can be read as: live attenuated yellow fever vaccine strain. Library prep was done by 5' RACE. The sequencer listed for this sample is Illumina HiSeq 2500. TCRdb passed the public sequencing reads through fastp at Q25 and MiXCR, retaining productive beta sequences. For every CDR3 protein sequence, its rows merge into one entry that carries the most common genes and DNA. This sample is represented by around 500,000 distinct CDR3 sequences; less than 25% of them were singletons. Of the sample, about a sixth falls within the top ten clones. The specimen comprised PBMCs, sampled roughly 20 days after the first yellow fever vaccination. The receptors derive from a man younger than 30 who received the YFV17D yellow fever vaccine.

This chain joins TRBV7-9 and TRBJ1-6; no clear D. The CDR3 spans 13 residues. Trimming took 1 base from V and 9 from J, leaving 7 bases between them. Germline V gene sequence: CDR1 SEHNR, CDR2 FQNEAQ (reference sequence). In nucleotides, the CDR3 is TGTGCCAGCAGCTTAGAATCTTCTTCACCCCTCCACTTT. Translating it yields CASSLESSSPLHF.

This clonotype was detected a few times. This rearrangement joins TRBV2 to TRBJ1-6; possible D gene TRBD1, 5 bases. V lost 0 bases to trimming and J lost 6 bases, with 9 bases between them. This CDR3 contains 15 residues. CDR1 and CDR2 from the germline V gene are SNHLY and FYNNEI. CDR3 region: CASSEASGGNSPLHF. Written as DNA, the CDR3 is TGTGCCAGCAGTGAAGCGTCGGGGGGTAATTCACCCCTCCACTTT.

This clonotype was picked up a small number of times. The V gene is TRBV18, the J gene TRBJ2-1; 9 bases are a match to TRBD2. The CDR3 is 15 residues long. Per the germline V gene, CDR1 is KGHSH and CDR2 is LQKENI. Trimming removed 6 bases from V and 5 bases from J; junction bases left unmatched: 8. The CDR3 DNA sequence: TGTGCCAGCTCGCTTAGCGGGGGCCACGACAATGAGCAGTTCTTC. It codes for CASSLSGGHDNEQFF.

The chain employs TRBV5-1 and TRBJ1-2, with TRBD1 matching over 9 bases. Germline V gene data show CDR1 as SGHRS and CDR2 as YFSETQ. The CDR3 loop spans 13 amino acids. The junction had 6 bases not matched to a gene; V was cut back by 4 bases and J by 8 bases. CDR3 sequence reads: CASSGTGGAGYTF. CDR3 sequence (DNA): TGCGCCAGCAGCGGTACAGGGGGCGCCGGCTACACCTTC.

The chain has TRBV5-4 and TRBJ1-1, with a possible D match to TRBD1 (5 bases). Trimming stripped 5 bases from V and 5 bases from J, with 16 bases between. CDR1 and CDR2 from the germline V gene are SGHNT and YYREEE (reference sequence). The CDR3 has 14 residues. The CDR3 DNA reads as TGTGCCAGCAGGGCAAGTGGGGGGAGAACTGAAGCTTTCTTT. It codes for CASRASGGRTEAFF.

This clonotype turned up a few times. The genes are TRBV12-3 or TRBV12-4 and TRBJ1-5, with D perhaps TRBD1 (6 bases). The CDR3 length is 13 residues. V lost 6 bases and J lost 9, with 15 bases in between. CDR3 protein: CASSRGGLWPQHF. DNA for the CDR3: TGTGCCAGCAGCCGGGGGGGGCTTTGGCCCCAGCATTTT.

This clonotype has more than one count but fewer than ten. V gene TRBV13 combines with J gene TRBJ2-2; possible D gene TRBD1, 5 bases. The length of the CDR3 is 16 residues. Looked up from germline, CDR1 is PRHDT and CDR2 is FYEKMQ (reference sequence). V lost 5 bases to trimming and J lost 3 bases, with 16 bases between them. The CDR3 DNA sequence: TGTGCCAGCAGCGGGGCGGAAGGGGCATACACCGGGGAGCTGTTTTTT. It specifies CASSGAEGAYTGELFF.

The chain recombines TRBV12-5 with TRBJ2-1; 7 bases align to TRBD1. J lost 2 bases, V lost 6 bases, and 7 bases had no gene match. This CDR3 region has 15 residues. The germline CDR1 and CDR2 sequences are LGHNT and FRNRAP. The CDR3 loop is CASGPTGATYNEQFF. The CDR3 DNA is TGTGCTAGTGGACCAACAGGGGCGACCTACAATGAGCAGTTCTTC.

This CDR3 reads CATYRREAGSRYNEQFF. CDR3 coding DNA: TGTGCCACCTATAGGAGGGAGGCAGGGTCGAGATACAATGAGCAGTTCTTC. The chain recombines TRBV12-3 or TRBV12-4 with TRBJ2-1, with TRBD2 as a possible D gene (6 bases). This CDR3 has 17 amino acids. V gave up 10 bases and J gave up 4 bases, with 26 bases separating them.

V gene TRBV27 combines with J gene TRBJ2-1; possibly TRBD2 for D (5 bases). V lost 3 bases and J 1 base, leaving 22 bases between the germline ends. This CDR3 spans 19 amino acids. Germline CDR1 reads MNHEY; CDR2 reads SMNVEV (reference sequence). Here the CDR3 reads CASSLRVEPRMRSYNEQFF. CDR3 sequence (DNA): TGTGCCAGCAGTTTGCGGGTAGAGCCCCGGATGAGGTCCTACAATGAGCAGTTCTTC.